The T cell receptor (beta chain) described here comes from a study of blood T cells in healthy people across ages (dated by TCRdb to 2013 to 2016). Broadly, across the study: In model experiments, roughly one uniquely barcoded TCR beta cDNA molecule per two T cells was captured by template switching. Age-related changes in TCR beta repertoire diversity were measured in the study by deep sequencing normalized with unique cDNA molecular identifiers. Donors of different ages were randomly distributed across sequencing lanes to avoid experimental bias. Two additional independent replicas of 1 million unique cDNA reads from the same blood draw were analyzed for two donors (one aged 18 to 30 and one aged 80 or older). Donors were grouped into four age groups: young (average approximately 15 years), middle-aged (39), aged (around 60) and long-lived (about 90). The paper as a whole reports these results and caveats: The long-lived group showed more naive CD4+ T cells, fewer expanded clones and increased TCR diversity than the aged group, suggesting age selection. The CMV infection status of donors was not known, potentially confounding age-related changes in expanded clonotypes. Observed TCR beta diversity correlated strongly with the percentage of naive T cells measured by flow cytometry. As age increased, observed TCR beta diversity per million T cells dropped in a roughly linear way, and a significant reduction was already evident by age around 41. Estimates of total diversity based on one million sequenced T cells were considered lower bounds and underestimates. Since profiling was done on bulk unsorted PBMCs, naive and antigen-experienced compartments could not be conclusively compared.

The receptor library was made with 5' RACE. Sequenced using an Illumina HiSeq 2500. A second PCR of about 7 to 12 cycles was performed with a sample-barcoded 5' primer and a J-beta primer mix. A template-switch 5' adaptor carrying 12 random nucleotides introduced a unique molecular identifier onto each TCR beta cDNA molecule. Each sample yielded at least 3 million CDR3-containing paired-end reads. The Mint cDNA synthesis kit, primed by a TRBC-specific oligonucleotide, was used to synthesize first-strand cDNA from all RNA. Following uracil-DNA glycosylase treatment, all cDNA underwent a first 18-cycle PCR with the universal primers M1SS and BC2_uni_R. The authors' pipeline ran thus. Each sample was normalized by randomly selecting 1 million high-quality reads, each carrying a distinct molecular identifier. Instead of being binned into consensus sequences, reads that shared molecular identifiers were thrown out. MiTCR, run with a Q25 quality threshold and the strictest error-elimination algorithm, handled CDR3 identification, clonotype clustering and error correction. Lower-bound total TCR beta diversity was estimated with a nonparametric unseen species model using Euler transformation. TCRdb ran its own pipeline on the public reads, namely fastp trimming at Q25 and MiXCR clone calling, and kept in-frame beta chains. Every CDR3 protein is listed once, alongside the most common genes and DNA of its rows. The V and J calls and clone size come from TCRdb's table, not from the authors' own analysis. For this sample there are about 1.6 million distinct CDR3 sequences; 34% appear just once. 10% to 12% of the sample goes to the ten largest clones.

A note on this clonotype: What this receptor recognizes is not known. At one end the junction does not follow the germline gene, possibly because of a read error.

The donors were about 40 Caucasian individuals from Russia, aged roughly 6 to 90 years, who were systemically healthy. Each donor gave ten milliliters of peripheral blood, collected into EDTA-treated Vacutainer tubes. Ficoll-Paque density-gradient centrifugation was used to isolate PBMCs, with at least 6.5 million per sample. Trizol reagent was used to extract total RNA from the PBMCs, yielding at least 5.5 micrograms per sample. For every donor, flow cytometry on a PBMC aliquot measured the percentage of naive CD45RAhigh/CD27high T cells. Based on the germline V gene, the CDR1 and CDR2 sequences are SGHDN and FVKESK. The CDR3 sequence holds 16 residues, the cysteine and phenylalanine included. Only the CDR3 DNA stays, 48 bases, in frame from base 1.

The receptor was isolated from a woman aged 30 to 39 in good health. What was sequenced was blood. Here the chain combines TRBV14 and TRBJ2-3, with the D segment identity uncertain. Here is the DNA: TGTGCCAGCAGTCAAGAAATAGGGCTAACCACAGATACGCAGTATTTT. Translated, this is CASSQEIGLTTDTQYF.